This section outlines one T cell receptor (beta chain) sequence together with its context. The record originates from a study of blood T cell repertoires in COVID-19. Clones were read by immunoSEQ multiplex PCR, and TCRdb kept only the in-frame ones, dropping some. Found here are 15,000 to 20,000 clones, 87% of them singletons; the top ten hold roughly 49%. With 7 bases removed from V and 8 bases from J, the gap between germline ends came to 17 bases. This CDR3 region has 14 residues. Germline V gene sequence: CDR1 MRHNA, CDR2 SNTAGT. Sequencing was carried out using peripheral blood. The chain uses TRBV6-4 and TRBJ1-4; D unresolved. This receptor was taken from a human donor in a cohort sampled during active COVID-19. The CDR3 nucleotides are TGTGCCAGCACCCTTTCGAGGGCCAGCGAAAAACTGTTTTTT. It is translated as CASTLSRASEKLFF.